Listed below are T cell receptor beta chains from one sample, sequenced in a study of shared clonotypes between healthy human individuals. Measured with immunoSEQ multiplex PCR; TCRdb has only the in-frame clones, and not every one. The data hold about 990,000 clones, with more than 75% observed a single time. Material: memory CD4+ T cells from PBMCs. These receptors were collected from a man between 18 and 35 years old in good health. Some clones in this sample may be carry-over from other donors' samples. Both conserved end residues are part of each CDR3. A D gene is named only where the DNA matches it firmly. Some rows have no size entry. The others give once, few or many, or a class for an expanded clone.

TRBV2	TRBJ2-1	.	.	TGTGCCAGCAGTCGAACTAGTAGTGAGCAGTTCTTC	CASSRTSSEQFF
TRBV6-1	TRBJ1-3	.	TRBD1	TGTGCCAGCAGTGAACTTAGGGGGCAGGGAAACACCATATATTTT	CASSELRGQGNTIYF
TRBV15	TRBJ2-7	.	.	TGTGCCACCAGCAGAGTTGGCGCGGGCTCCGAGCAGTACTTC	CATSRVGAGSEQYF
TRBV18	TRBJ2-2	.	.	TGTGCCAGCTCACCCCTCCGGGCCGAGAACACCGGGGAGCTGTTTTTT	CASSPLRAENTGELFF
TRBV5-6	TRBJ1-2	many	.	TGTGCCAGCAGCTTGTTGCAGGCTAACTATGGCTACACCTTC	CASSLLQANYGYTF
TRBV9	TRBJ2-7	.	.	TGTGCCAGCAGCTTACGGGCCGTCTCCTACGAGCAGTACTTC	CASSLRAVSYEQYF
TRBV28	TRBJ2-1	.	TRBD2	TGTGCCAGCAGTGAACGTAGCGGGATGGCGCCTCCTAACAATGAGCAGTTCTTC	CASSERSGMAPPNNEQFF
TRBV21-1	TRBJ2-2	.	.	TGTGCCAGCAGCAATTCAGGGGGGATCACCGGGGAGCTGTTTTTT	CASSNSGGITGELFF
TRBV10-1	TRBJ2-1	once	.	TGCGCCAGCAGTGAGTCGGGAGTGGGCATGAATGAGCAGTTCTTC	CASSESGVGMNEQFF
TRBV6-1	TRBJ1-5	.	.	TGTGCCAGCAGTGTCACTGGGATTGGCAATCAGCCCCAGCATTTT	CASSVTGIGNQPQHF
TRBV6-5	TRBJ1-5	.	.	TGTGCCAGCAGTGCCTCCCCGAATCAGCCCCAGCATTTT	CASSASPNQPQHF
TRBV7-2	TRBJ1-4	.	.	TGTGCCAGCAGCCCTACTTCCTCCGGGGAAAAACTGTTTTTT	CASSPTSSGEKLFF
TRBV18	TRBJ1-1	.	.	TGTGCCAGCTCACCGCCAGAATACTCCGATGAAGCTTTCTTT	CASSPPEYSDEAFF
TRBV10-1	TRBJ2-7	.	TRBD1	TGCGCCAACAGGGGGAAAGGGGTCTACGAGCAGTACTTC	CANRGKGVYEQYF
TRBV6-5	TRBJ2-1	.	TRBD1	TGTGCCAGCAGTTATGGGACAGGGGCGAATGAGCAGTTCTTC	CASSYGTGANEQFF
TRBV6-5	TRBJ1-4	.	.	TGTGCCAGCAGTCCTCGACAGGCGCCGAATGAAAAACTGTTTTTT	CASSPRQAPNEKLFF
TRBV5-1	TRBJ1-1	.	.	TGCGCCAGCAGCTTGGGGTTACAGCCCCAAACTGAAGCTTTCTTT	CASSLGLQPQTEAFF
TRBV7-2	TRBJ2-1	.	TRBD2	TGTGCCAGCAGAGAGACTAGCACGTCTTACAATGAGCAGTTCTTC	CASRETSTSYNEQFF
TRBV5-5	TRBJ2-1	.	.	TGTGCCAGCACTCTTTATGGGGACAACTTATACAATGAGCAGTTCTTC	CASTLYGDNLYNEQFF
TRBV30	TRBJ1-3	.	.	TGTGCCTGGAGTGTCCGAGGGTGGTCTGGAAACACCATATATTTT	CAWSVRGWSGNTIYF
TRBV11-3	TRBJ2-1	.	.	TGTGCCAGCAGCTTAGTGGGTGGTGAGCAGTTCTTC	CASSLVGGEQFF
TRBV29-1	TRBJ2-7	.	.	TGCAGCGTTGTCACTAGAATCGAGCAGTACTTC	CSVVTRIEQYF
TRBV2	TRBJ2-1	.	.	TGTGCCAGCAGTGTCAGAACCCCCAGGCACAATGAGCAGTTCTTC	CASSVRTPRHNEQFF
TRBV10-3	TRBJ1-6	.	TRBD1	TGTGCCATCAGTGAAGCAGGGGGCCTCTCCTATAATTCACCCCTCCACTTT	CAISEAGGLSYNSPLHF
TRBV5-1	TRBJ2-1	.	TRBD2	TGCGCCAGCAGCTTGCTAGCGGGGATGACCTACAATGAGCAGTTCTTC	CASSLLAGMTYNEQFF
TRBV2	TRBJ1-2	once	.	TGTGCCAGCAGTACCGGGGGAGGCTATGGCTACACCTTC	CASSTGGGYGYTF
TRBV5-1	TRBJ2-7	.	TRBD1	TGCGCCAGCAGCGAGGCACGACAGGGGGCGCAAGGGGGGCAGTACTTC	CASSEARQGAQGGQYF
TRBV2	TRBJ1-1	few	.	TGTGCCAGCAGCAGGGATTACACTGAAGCTTTCTTT	CASSRDYTEAFF
TRBV28	TRBJ1-4	once	TRBD1	TGTGCCAGCAGACCCAGACAGGGAGCCACTTCGCCCTTCGGAAAACTGTTTTTT	CASRPRQGATSPFGKLFF
TRBV6-1	TRBJ1-5	.	TRBD1	TGTGCCAGCAGTGAGGGACAGCGGAATCAGCCCCAGCATTTT	CASSEGQRNQPQHF
TRBV5-1	TRBJ1-4	.	.	TGCGCCAGCAGCTTAGGCCCCGGCGAGGGGGAAAAACTGTTTTTT	CASSLGPGEGEKLFF
TRBV7-3	TRBJ2-7	.	.	TGTGCCAGCAGCTTCCGGGACGGATTGCAGTACTTC	CASSFRDGLQYF
TRBV4-2	TRBJ2-3	.	TRBD2	TGTGCCAGCAGCCAAGAGGGACTAGCGGGAGGGAGCACAGATACGCAGTATTTT	CASSQEGLAGGSTDTQYF
TRBV28	TRBJ1-1	.	.	TGTGCCAGCACAACAATACCCATGAACACTGAAGCTTTCTTT	CASTTIPMNTEAFF
TRBV9	TRBJ1-4	many	.	TGTGCCAGCAGCGTAGATCAGCGAAATGAAAAACTGTTTTTT	CASSVDQRNEKLFF
TRBV6-5	TRBJ2-1	.	TRBD1	TGTGCCAGCAGCCTAGGACAGGGTGTGTTCTTC	CASSLGQGVFF
TRBV5-1	TRBJ2-4	few	.	TGCGCCAGCAGCCCAGGCCTCGTCCAAAACATTCAGTACTTC	CASSPGLVQNIQYF
TRBV5-1	TRBJ2-5	.	.	TGCGCCAGCAGCCCCCCTGACTACCAAGAGACCCAGTACTTC	CASSPPDYQETQYF
TRBV5-4	TRBJ2-1	once	TRBD2	TGTGCCAGCAGCTTGACTAGCGGGAGGGCTAGGGATGAGCAGTTCTTC	CASSLTSGRARDEQFF
TRBV2	TRBJ2-5	once	.	TGTGCCAGCAGTGACGGTGGGTTTGGCCTTAGCGGGACCCAGTACTTC	CASSDGGFGLSGTQYF
TRBV28	TRBJ2-7	.	.	TGTGCCAGCAGTCCTCGGGACACAGCCTACGAGCAGTACTTC	CASSPRDTAYEQYF
TRBV30	TRBJ1-4	few	.	TGTGCCTGGAGTGCCCGAATAAATGAAAAACTGTTTTTT	CAWSARINEKLFF
TRBV19	TRBJ2-1	.	TRBD2	TGTGCCAGTAGTCTAGGACTAGCGGGAGTAATGGGCTACAATGAGCAGTTCTTC	CASSLGLAGVMGYNEQFF
TRBV6-4	TRBJ2-7	.	TRBD2	TGTGCCAGCAGTGACTCGATTACTAGCGGGAGTGGTAGGGAGCAGTACTTC	CASSDSITSGSGREQYF
TRBV4-1	TRBJ2-7	.	.	TGCGCCAGCAGCCAAGAGGCGGGTGTCGACGAGCAGTACTTC	CASSQEAGVDEQYF
TRBV27	TRBJ1-4	few	.	TGTGCCAGCAGTCCTCATGGCGGGAGGCCCCCATCAACTAATGAAAAACTGTTTTTT	CASSPHGGRPPSTNEKLFF
TRBV18	TRBJ2-2	.	TRBD1	TGTGCCAGCTCCCGGGACAGGAACACCGGGGAGCTGTTTTTT	CASSRDRNTGELFF
TRBV18	TRBJ2-3	.	TRBD1	TGTGCCAGCTCACCCAACAGGGGGCCGGGAGATACGCAGTATTTT	CASSPNRGPGDTQYF
TRBV19	TRBJ1-2	.	.	TGTGCCAGTAGTATAAGGTCGGGACATAACTATGGCTACACCTTC	CASSIRSGHNYGYTF
TRBV5-1	TRBJ2-3	.	TRBD2	TGCGCCAGCAGCCTTAATCCAGCGGGAGGGCCAGATACGCAGTATTTT	CASSLNPAGGPDTQYF
TRBV7-9	TRBJ1-1	.	.	TGTGCCAGCAGTCGCGACCCGACCACTGAAGCTTTCTTT	CASSRDPTTEAFF
TRBV11-2	TRBJ1-5	few	.	TGTGCCAGCAGCCGGGCGGGGGGCCAGCCCCAGCATTTT	CASSRAGGQPQHF
TRBV18	TRBJ1-2	few	.	TGTGCCAGCTCACCGTCAGGGAGCGGCTATGGCTACACCTTC	CASSPSGSGYGYTF
TRBV19	TRBJ1-5	.	.	TGTGCCAGTAGTACGCCCCAAGGTAGCAATCAGCCCCAGCATTTT	CASSTPQGSNQPQHF